This T cell receptor beta chain emerged from a study of OX40 agonist ivuxolimab in advanced cancers. Study at large: Patients undergoing dose escalation presented with hepatocellular carcinoma, melanoma, renal cell or head and neck cancer.

Study results and limitations: Within 6 weeks, CD4+ and CD8+ blood T cells expanded clonally at 0.1 to 3.0 mg/kg.

Germline V gene data show CDR1 as SNHLY and CDR2 as FYNNEI. CDR3 length: 22 amino acids. With 4 bases clipped from V and 3 bases from J, the junction kept 21 bases outside the gene matches. Details on this clone: Its antigen is not identified.

Clones were read by immunoSEQ multiplex PCR, and TCRdb kept only the in-frame ones, dropping some. Of about 57,000 clones detected, about 80% appear once; the ten largest clones hold approximately 4.5%. This rearrangement joins TRBV2 to TRBJ2-1, with TRBD2 matching over 13 bases. The sample consisted of CD4+ or CD8+ T cells sorted from blood, taken in a trial of the OX40 agonist ivuxolimab. The sequence was obtained from an adult with an advanced solid tumor such as melanoma, head and neck, liver or kidney cancer. Here the CDR3 reads CASSGAPRLAGGRRPYYNEQFF. In DNA, the CDR3 is TGTGCCAGCAGTGGGGCCCCTCGACTAGCGGGAGGCCGCCGTCCGTACTACAATGAGCAGTTCTTC.